This T cell receptor (beta chain) comes out of a study of brain T cells in children with intractable seizures. Study results and limitations: Pre- and post-surgery blood differed in depth, so pre-surgery absences may be undersampling.

As concerns this clone: The target antigen is unknown.

The method was immunoSEQ multiplex PCR; TCRdb's version includes in-frame clones alone and lacks a portion of them. The sample carries about 120,000 clones, roughly 92% recorded once. The sequenced cases were selected for having the highest brain T cell transcript signatures. Patients received at least one anti-epileptic drug before surgery. Trimming cost V 0 bases and J 1 base, with 7 bases left between them. This CDR3 has 14 residues. CDR1 SGHRS and CDR2 YFSETQ come from the germline V gene. This chain uses TRBV5-1 with TRBJ2-5; D might be TRBD1 (6 bases). The TCR originated in a boy younger than two with hemimegalencephaly and intractable seizures. Sequencing used peripheral blood, obtained at surgery. CDR3: CASSLAGAQETQYF. DNA for the CDR3: TGCGCCAGCAGCTTGGCAGGGGCCCAAGAGACCCAGTACTTC.